This T cell receptor (beta chain) was profiled in a study of T cells after yellow fever vaccination (dated by TCRdb to between 2017 and 2020). Notes on the research overall: The SMART-Seq v4 Ultra Low Input RNA kit was used to prepare libraries from fractions with low cell numbers. Two healthy male donors, one aged 18 to 30 and one aged 30 to 40 years, were included in the cohort. Bulk PBMC replicates and cell subsets were isolated from blood drawn at multiple timepoints before and after both primary and secondary immunization. To follow T-cell clones before and after primary and booster YFV17D yellow fever vaccination, bulk TCR alpha and beta repertoires were sequenced over time. Study-level results and caveats: Because only a couple of donors were included in the study, the extent to which the findings can be generalized is limited. Compared with the primary T-cell response, the secondary T-cell response was weaker but faster, peaking on day 5 rather than day 15. Most clones expanded after primary vaccination were re-detected after the booster (about 95% of CD4 and around 86% of CD8), suggesting broad memory maintenance. A small share of clonotypes was detected in both CD4 and CD8 compartments, with the overlap likely arising from convergent recombination. FACS-sorted repertoires could contain abundant contaminating clonotypes from the bulk population, so computational filtering was required.

Explained via the paper, the treatment or condition label denotes: live attenuated yellow fever vaccine strain. A standard Ficoll-Paque protocol was used to isolate PBMCs from peripheral blood. CD4 and CD8 T-cell fractions were isolated with Dynabeads CD4 and CD8 positive selection kits. RNA was extracted with TriZol from bulk PBMCs, CD4 and CD8 fractions, and dextramer-positive and dextramer-negative fractions. TCR cDNA was made using 5'RACE template switching, a step that added a universal primer site and unique molecular identifiers. cDNA synthesis was primed from both the TCR alpha and TCR beta constant segments. Library amplification used two PCR steps, and the second PCR step added sample barcodes and sequencing adapters. Libraries were sequenced on Illumina HiSeq 2500 (2x100 bp) or NovaSeq (2x150 bp). The source study handled its data this way. MIGEC handled demultiplexing of reads and collapsing into UMI consensus sequences, while MiXCR performed V(D)J alignment. Clonotypes responding to the vaccine were identified with edgeR on replicate PBMC samples, with the criteria of FDR below 0.01 and a log2 fold change above 5 up to day 15. CD4 or CD8 identity was assigned to each bulk clonotype according to whether the clonotype was present at higher abundance in the sequenced CD4 repertoire or the sequenced CD8 repertoire. TCRdb passed the public sequencing reads through fastp at Q25 and MiXCR, retaining productive beta sequences. When rows share a CDR3 protein, they turn into one entry using the most common DNA and genes. The V and J calls here are based on TCRdb, not the publication. In all, the sample holds approximately 260,000 distinct CDR3 sequences, and approximately 12% of those were seen once. Together, the top ten hold about 0.51% of the sample.

The sample holds a few counts of this clonotype. Its antigen is unknown. Nothing much larger sits one base from this clone, and base qualities are not available. V was cut back by 8 bases and J by 0 bases, leaving a gap of 5 bases between them. The CDR3 holds 12 amino acids from the cysteine to the phenylalanine. The only DNA kept is the CDR3, 36 bases in frame from the first base. This clonotype was sampled from a man aged 30-40 years who received the YFV17D yellow fever vaccine. The rearrangement combines TRBV12-3 or TRBV12-4 with TRBJ1-3, with no D gene named confidently. Sequencing used CD4+ T cells sorted from PBMCs, obtained 45 days after the yellow fever booster vaccination. The nucleotide sequence reads as follows: TGTGCCAGCGGGAGCTCTGGAAACACCATATATTTT. It is translated as CASGSSGNTIYF.